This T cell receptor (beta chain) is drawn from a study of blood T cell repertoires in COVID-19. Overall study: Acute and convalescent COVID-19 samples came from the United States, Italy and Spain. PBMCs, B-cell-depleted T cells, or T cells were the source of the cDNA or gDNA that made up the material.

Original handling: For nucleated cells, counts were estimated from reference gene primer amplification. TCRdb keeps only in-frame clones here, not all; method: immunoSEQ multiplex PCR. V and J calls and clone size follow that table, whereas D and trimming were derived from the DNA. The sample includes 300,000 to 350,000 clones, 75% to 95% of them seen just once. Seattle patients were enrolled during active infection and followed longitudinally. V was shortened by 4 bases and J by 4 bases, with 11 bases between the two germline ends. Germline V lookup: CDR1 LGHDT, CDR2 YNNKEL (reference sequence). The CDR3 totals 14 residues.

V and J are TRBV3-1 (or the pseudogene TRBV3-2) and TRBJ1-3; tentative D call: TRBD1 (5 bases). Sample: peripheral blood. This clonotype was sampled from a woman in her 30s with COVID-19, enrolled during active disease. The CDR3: CASSPPGPGNTIYF. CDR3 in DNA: TGTGCCAGCAGCCCACCAGGGCCCGGAAACACCATATATTTT.